This T cell receptor beta chain was documented in a study of T cell repertoires in cytomegalovirus infection. Study summary: Based on public TCR beta signatures, there were indications of CMV infection and of a matching HLA type. Study conclusions and caveats: CMV-specific HLA-C-restricted TCR beta clonotypes dominated the ex vivo response.

There are 14 residues in the CDR3. Trimming at V came to 7 bases and at J to 5 bases, leaving 5 bases not matched to a gene. Germline V CDR1 and CDR2: MDHEN, SYDVKM. Remarks on this clonotype: Its antigen is unknown.

TCRdb reprocessed the reads with MiXCR, giving one entry per CDR3 protein. The sample lists 150,000 to 200,000 distinct CDR3 sequences; 15% to 20% were seen once. V usage is TRBV28 and J usage is TRBJ2-7, with TRBD2 identical over 13 bases. Sequenced sample: CD8+ T cells from PBMCs. The TCR originated in a human donor in good health (CMV status not recorded). Some clones in this sample may be carry-over from other donors' samples. This CDR3 is CASTWGTSGDEQYF. For the CDR3, the DNA is TGTGCCAGCACTTGGGGGACTAGCGGGGACGAGCAGTACTTC.